The 32 T cell receptor beta chains listed next were all sequenced from one sample in a study of patients and donors after allogeneic stem cell transplantation. TCRdb independently ran MiXCR on the RT-PCR reads; one entry per CDR3 protein. The data hold roughly 960,000 distinct CDR3 sequences, with more than 15% observed a single time. Sequencing was performed on blood, either unsorted or a sorted T cell fraction (not recorded which). The receptors derive from a human donor who was either an allogeneic HSCT recipient or a stem cell or donor lymphocyte infusion donor (not recorded which). It is not recorded whose cells these are; they may come from a transplant donor.

In its sample, this clonotype was seen many times. This rearrangement joins TRBV12-3 or TRBV12-4 to TRBJ1-3; TRBD1 matches at 10 bases. With 6 bases clipped from V and 5 bases from J, the junction kept 10 bases outside the gene matches. The CDR3 has 16 amino acids. As DNA, the CDR3 is TGTGCCAGCAGATCCTCCCGGGACAGGGGTCGAAACACCATATATTTT. This gives the protein CASRSSRDRGRNTIYF.

The chain employs TRBV20-1 and TRBJ2-5; no definite D call. Germline-derived CDR1 and CDR2 are DFQATT and SNEGSKA (reference sequence). This CDR3 comprises 16 residues. V was clipped by 1 base and J by 5 bases, with 20 bases between them. CDR3 coding DNA: TGCAGTGCTAGAGCTCCCCATTGGGTGAGTCCGGAGACCCAGTACTTC. This gives the protein CSARAPHWVSPETQYF.

This clonotype was found many times. This chain links TRBV12-5 with TRBJ1-5; no reliable D call. Deletions cut 2 bases from V and 7 bases from J, with 15 bases between. Germline-derived CDR1 and CDR2 are LGHNT and FRNRAP. The CDR3 spans 15 residues. The CDR3 reads CASGLYKRNDQPQHF. The CDR3 region has the DNA TGTGCTAGTGGTTTGTACAAACGGAACGACCAGCCCCAGCATTTT.

The rearrangement uses TRBV5-1 and TRBJ1-5; TRBD1 matches at 8 bases. With 2 bases clipped from V and 4 bases from J, the junction kept 11 bases outside the gene matches. This CDR3 is 17 amino acids long. CDR1 is SGHRS and CDR2 is YFSETQ in the germline V gene. In nucleotides, the CDR3 is TGCGCCAGCAGCTTAGGAGGGACAGGAGGGGGGAATCAGCCCCAGCATTTT. This encodes CASSLGGTGGGNQPQHF. The full variable domain, in which reference TRBV5-1 and TRBJ1-5 provide the parts outside the CDR3, is KAGVTQTPRYLIKTRGQQVTLSCSPISGHRSVSWYQQTPGQGLQFLFEYFSETQRNKGNFPGRFSGRQFSNSRSEMNVSTLELGDSALYLCASSLGGTGGGNQPQHFGDGTRLSIL.

This chain uses TRBV9 with TRBJ2-2; D possibly corresponds to TRBD2 (6 bases). Germline-derived CDR1 and CDR2 are SGDLS and YYNGEE. Trimming took 2 bases from V and 2 from J, leaving 19 bases between them. This CDR3 is 18 amino acids long. CDR3 residues: CASSVDYPSFGNTGELFF. In DNA, the CDR3 is TGTGCCAGCAGCGTGGACTACCCTAGCTTCGGTAACACCGGGGAGCTGTTTTTT.

This clonotype was picked up a small number of times. This chain uses TRBV20-1 with TRBJ1-1, with a possible D match to TRBD1 (5 bases). V lost 8 bases to trimming and J lost 5 bases, with 15 bases between them. The length of the CDR3 is 12 residues. From germline, CDR1 is DFQATT and CDR2 SNEGSKA (reference sequence). CDR3 sequence reads: CSWGDERTEAFF. For the CDR3, the DNA is TGCAGTTGGGGGGACGAACGTACTGAAGCTTTCTTT.

This clonotype has just a few counts. The chain joins TRBV9 to TRBJ2-3; 8 bases fit TRBD2. J gave up 0 bases and V 5 bases, and 5 bases lay outside the gene matches. The CDR3 contains 15 residues. Germline V gives CDR1 SGDLS, CDR2 YYNGEE. The CDR3 sequence is CASSVSGESTDTQYF. For the CDR3, the DNA is TGTGCCAGCAGTGTTAGCGGGGAAAGCACAGATACGCAGTATTTT.

This clonotype was observed a handful of times. This chain links TRBV5-8 with TRBJ1-1, with a weak D call TRBD1 (6 bases). The germline V gene encodes CDR1 SGHTS and CDR2 YDEGEE. The CDR3 runs 15 residues. Trimming stripped 1 base from V and 4 bases from J, with 14 bases between. The CDR3 here is CASSLTGLGVTEAFF. The CDR3 nucleotides are TGTGCCAGCAGCTTGACAGGGCTAGGAGTCACTGAAGCTTTCTTT.

This clonotype was seen only a few times. This chain connects TRBV20-1 to TRBJ2-7; weak D call: TRBD2 (6 bases). Looked up from germline, CDR1 is DFQATT and CDR2 is SNEGSKA (reference sequence). There are 12 residues in the CDR3. V was clipped by 8 bases and J by 6 bases, with 17 bases between them. This CDR3 reads CSYQLGGFEQYF. CDR3 nucleotides: TGCAGTTACCAACTCGGGGGATTCGAGCAGTACTTC.

This sequence joins TRBV18 and TRBJ2-1; a weak D match, TRBD1 (6 bases). Trimming removed 3 bases from V and 7 bases from J, with 13 bases in between. The germline V gene has CDR1 KGHSH and CDR2 LQKENI. This CDR3 is 14 amino acids long. The CDR3 bases are TGTGCCAGCTCACCGCTGAGGCAGGGGAATGAGCAGTTCTTC. Translation: CASSPLRQGNEQFF.

This clonotype was counted only a few times. This rearrangement joins TRBV5-1 to TRBJ2-1; D perhaps matches TRBD2 (6 bases). Germline V gives CDR1 SGHRS, CDR2 YFSETQ. The CDR3 runs 13 residues. The V end lost 5 bases, the J end lost 8 bases, and 14 bases lay between the germline ends. The CDR3: CASSRTSTDEQFF. DNA of the CDR3: TGCGCCAGCAGTCGAACTAGCACGGATGAGCAGTTCTTC.

This clonotype has just a few counts. This chain connects TRBV7-2 to TRBJ1-5; D gene uncertain. The CDR3 extends over 16 amino acids. Germline CDR1 reads SGHTA; CDR2 reads FQGNSA. Trimming pared 0 bases from V and 2 bases from J, leaving 11 bases between. CDR3 in DNA: TGTGCCAGCAGCTTAGCGCGGGGTATCGGCAATCAGCCCCAGCATTTT. It yields the protein CASSLARGIGNQPQHF. Complete variable domain (other parts from reference TRBV7-2 and TRBJ1-5): GAGVSQSPSNKVTEKGKDVELRCDPISGHTALYWYRQSLGQGLEFLIYFQGNSAPDKSGLPSDRFSAERTGGSVSTLTIQRTQQEDSAVYLCASSLARGIGNQPQHFGDGTRLSIL.

The J gene is TRBJ1-1, the V gene TRBV9, with D tentatively TRBD1 (6 bases). CDR3 length: 16 residues. Germline lookup yields CDR1 SGDLS and CDR2 YYNGEE. Deletions cut 0 bases from V and 5 bases from J, with 17 bases between. Written as DNA, the CDR3 is TGTGCCAGCAGCGTAGCATTCGGGGGGCCGGGGACTGAAGCTTTCTTT. It translates to CASSVAFGGPGTEAFF.

This clonotype came up a few times. The chain employs TRBV29-1 and TRBJ1-1; TRBD1 might be the D (5 bases). V was pared by 2 bases and J by 1 base, with 11 bases between. Germline V gives CDR1 SQVTM, CDR2 ANQGSEA. This CDR3 is built from 14 residues. The CDR3 nucleotides read TGCAGCGTTGAACCCCAGGGAAGGAACACTGAAGCTTTCTTT. Translating it yields CSVEPQGRNTEAFF.

The chain joins TRBV6-1 to TRBJ1-6, with 7 positions matching TRBD1. Germline V gene sequence: CDR1 MNHNS, CDR2 SASEGT. The CDR3 is 13 amino acids. The J segment lost 7 bases and the V segment lost 7 bases, leaving 4 bases of the junction unmatched. CDR3 DNA sequence: TGTGCCAGCATGGGCAGGGGGAATTCACCCCTCCACTTT. Its protein is CASMGRGNSPLHF.

This clonotype has just a few counts. V is TRBV5-1 and J is TRBJ1-2; 7 bases are a match to TRBD1. The CDR3 loop spans 14 amino acids. V lost 5 bases, J lost 4 bases, and 8 bases stayed unmatched. Germline V gives CDR1 SGHRS, CDR2 YFSETQ. The CDR3 region is CASRPDRELYGYTF. Here the CDR3 DNA reads TGCGCCAGCAGACCCGACAGGGAACTCTATGGCTACACCTTC. Full variable domain (outside the CDR3, taken from reference TRBV5-1 and TRBJ1-2): KAGVTQTPRYLIKTRGQQVTLSCSPISGHRSVSWYQQTPGQGLQFLFEYFSETQRNKGNFPGRFSGRQFSNSRSEMNVSTLELGDSALYLCASRPDRELYGYTFGSGTRLTVV.

J is TRBJ2-1 and V is TRBV19, with 7 bases matching TRBD1. J lost 3 bases, V lost 4 bases, and 6 bases had no gene match. CDR3 length: 15 residues. Looked up from germline, CDR1 is LNHDA and CDR2 is SQIVND (reference sequence). The CDR3 DNA reads TGTGCCAGTAGTAGCTACCGACAGGGCTACAATGAGCAGTTCTTC. Its translation: CASSSYRQGYNEQFF.

This chain joins TRBV5-1 and TRBJ2-5; D is unresolved. This CDR3 has 16 residues. Germline loops: CDR1 SGHRS, CDR2 YFSETQ. Trimming stripped 4 bases from V and 1 base from J, with 17 bases between. In DNA form, the CDR3 reads TGCGCCAGCAGCCCTACGGGTAGGCAGATCCAAGAGACCCAGTACTTC. Its translation is CASSPTGRQIQETQYF.

This sequence joins TRBV6-1 and TRBJ1-5; D might be TRBD1 (6 bases). This CDR3 is 15 amino acids long. Germline V lookup: CDR1 MNHNS, CDR2 SASEGT. The germline V and J ends were trimmed by 1 base and 2 bases, with 9 bases remaining between them. The CDR3 region has the DNA TGTGCCAGCAGTGAAGATACAGGGCGCAATCAGCCCCAGCATTTT. It specifies CASSEDTGRNQPQHF.

The rearrangement uses TRBV5-1 and TRBJ2-7, with TRBD2 matching 7 bases. Germline assignment: CDR1 SGHRS and CDR2 YFSETQ. The CDR3 contains 13 residues. The junction had 6 bases not matched to a gene; V was cut back by 4 bases and J by 5 bases. The CDR3 DNA follows: TGCGCCAGCAGCAACGGACGGGGGGACGAGCAGTACTTC. It translates to CASSNGRGDEQYF.

The J gene is TRBJ2-5, the V gene TRBV6-2 or TRBV6-3, with a possible D match to TRBD2 (6 bases). Between the trimmed V and J ends, which lost 6 bases and 2 bases, there was a span of 13 bases. The CDR3 contains 14 residues. Looked up from germline, CDR1 is MNHEY and CDR2 is SVGEGT. The CDR3 DNA reads TGTGCCAGCAGATCCGGGACTGCACAAGAGACCCAGTACTTC. Translated, it gives CASRSGTAQETQYF.

This clonotype was seen more than once but under ten times. The rearrangement joins TRBV5-1 to TRBJ2-1; D possibly corresponds to TRBD1 (5 bases). CDR3 length: 17 residues. Germline loops: CDR1 SGHRS, CDR2 YFSETQ. V shed 4 bases and J shed 4 bases, with 21 bases lying between them. The CDR3 loop is CASSLTGQLATYNEQFF. DNA of the CDR3: TGCGCCAGCAGCCTAACCGGACAACTTGCTACTTACAATGAGCAGTTCTTC.

The V gene is TRBV18, the J gene TRBJ2-1; 7 bases line up with TRBD1. The CDR3 is 14 amino acids. V lost 3 bases to trimming and J lost 7 bases; unmatched junction nucleotides: 6. Germline V gene lookup returns CDR1 KGHSH and CDR2 LQKENI. In DNA, the CDR3 is TGTGCCAGCTCACCCCAACAGGGGTTAAATGAGCAGTTCTTC. Translated: CASSPQQGLNEQFF. Drawing the rest from reference TRBV18 and TRBJ2-1, the complete variable domain is NAGVMQNPRHLVRRRGQEARLRCSPMKGHSHVYWYRQLPEEGLKFMVYLQKENIIDESGMPKERFSAEFPKEGPSILRIQQVVRGDSAAYFCASSPQQGLNEQFFGPGTRLTVL.

This clonotype was observed a few times. V gene TRBV10-2 combines with J gene TRBJ1-5; TRBD1 aligns across 7 bases. CDR1 and CDR2 from the germline V gene are WSHSY and SAAADI. The CDR3 loop spans 15 amino acids. Germline trimming cut 8 bases from V and 5 bases from J; bases unmatched to any gene: 12. The CDR3 reads CASAQGPGEDQPQHF. CDR3 in DNA: TGCGCCAGCGCACAGGGGCCGGGAGAAGATCAGCCCCAGCATTTT.

This clonotype was detected only a few times. This chain connects TRBV24-1 to TRBJ1-2; no reliable D call. Trimming left V 1 base short and J 5 bases short, with 7 bases between. CDR3 length equals 13 residues. The germline CDR1 and CDR2 sequences are KGHDR and SFDVKD. In DNA, the CDR3 is TGTGCCACCAGTGATTTTAGCAGTTATGGCTACACCTTC. Protein product: CATSDFSSYGYTF.

The chain is built from TRBV15 and TRBJ2-5; D is unresolved. The V and J ends lost 1 base and 5 bases respectively, with 8 bases between them. The germline V gene encodes CDR1 LNHNV and CDR2 YYDKDF (reference sequence). The CDR3 is made up of 13 amino acids. The CDR3 coding sequence is TGTGCCACCAGCAGAGTCCAGATTGAGACCCAGTACTTC. Protein: CATSRVQIETQYF.

V usage is TRBV6-5 and J usage is TRBJ1-6; a weak D match, TRBD1 (6 bases). Trimming stripped 1 base from V and 6 bases from J, with 10 bases between. Germline values: CDR1 MNHEY, CDR2 SVGAGI. The CDR3 is made up of 15 amino acids. The DNA of the CDR3 is TGTGCCAGCAGTTACTTGGGGGGCTCTAATTCACCCCTCCACTTT. It is translated as CASSYLGGSNSPLHF.

This chain links TRBV11-2 with TRBJ1-1; D possibly corresponds to TRBD1 (6 bases). V was trimmed by 5 bases and J by 8 bases, leaving 15 bases between them. Germline CDR1 SGHAT, CDR2 FQNNGV. The CDR3 extends over 13 amino acids. The CDR3 DNA reads TGTGCCAGCAGCCCCGGGGGGGGGCTCGAAGCTTTCTTT. Its protein product is CASSPGGGLEAFF.

There are a few counts of this clonotype. The J gene is TRBJ2-1, the V gene TRBV27; D is possibly TRBD2 (7 bases). The CDR3 loop spans 16 amino acids. The germline V gene encodes CDR1 MNHEY and CDR2 SMNVEV (reference sequence). Trimming took 1 base from V and 2 from J, leaving 12 bases between them. CDR3 amino acids: CASSLFRGGAYNEQFF. Written as DNA, the CDR3 is TGTGCCAGCAGTTTATTTAGGGGGGGCGCCTACAATGAGCAGTTCTTC.

V and J are TRBV6-1 and TRBJ1-5, with 10 bases fitting TRBD1. CDR1 is MNHNS and CDR2 is SASEGT in the germline V gene. The CDR3 loop spans 16 amino acids. Unmatched junction bases numbered 11, after V lost 5 bases and J lost 7 bases. The CDR3 region is CASSPRDRGFGQPQHF. The CDR3 nucleotides read TGTGCCAGCAGTCCGCGGGACAGGGGCTTTGGGCAGCCCCAGCATTTT.

This clonotype showed up just a few times. The rearrangement joins TRBV12-3 or TRBV12-4 to TRBJ1-2, with 11 bases that match TRBD1. The V gene end was trimmed by 6 bases and the J gene end by 7 bases; junction bases not matched to a gene: 13. The CDR3 runs to 16 residues. The CDR3 protein is CASSEGQGVVGSGYTF. Written as DNA, the CDR3 is TGTGCCAGCAGCGAGGGACAGGGGGTAGTCGGGAGTGGCTACACCTTC.

This clonotype was seen only a few times. The J gene is TRBJ2-7, the V gene TRBV6-1; D is ambiguous. The germline CDR1 and CDR2 sequences are MNHNS and SASEGT. CDR3 length: 15 amino acids. V dropped 6 bases and J dropped 7 bases, with 22 bases sitting between them. DNA of the CDR3: TGTGCCAGCAGCCCGTTCCAGGTGGGTGGATGGGAGCAGTACTTC. It yields the protein CASSPFQVGGWEQYF.